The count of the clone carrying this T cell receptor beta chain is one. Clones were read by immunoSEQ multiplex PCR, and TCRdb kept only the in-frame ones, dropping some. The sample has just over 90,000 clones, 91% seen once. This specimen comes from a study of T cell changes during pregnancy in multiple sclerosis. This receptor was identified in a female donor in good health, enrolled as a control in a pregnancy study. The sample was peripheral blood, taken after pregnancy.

CDR3 bases: TGTGCCAGCAGCTTGGGGGGCTACTATGGCTACACCTTC. Its translation is CASSLGGYYGYTF. The chain is built from TRBV5-4 and TRBJ1-2; D may be TRBD1 (5 bases). Germline CDR1 SGHNT, CDR2 YYREEE (reference sequence). The CDR3 totals 13 residues. Trimming removed 0 bases at V and 3 bases at J, with 6 bases between.